This T cell receptor (beta chain) was identified during a study of tumor and adjacent non-tumor tissue in lung cancer. Background on the study: Histology: about a dozen adenocarcinoma, a couple of squamous cell carcinoma, 1 small cell lung cancer.

This sample's RNA came from whole unsorted tissue. More than 3 cm separated this lung sample from the edge of the tumor. A few counts support this clonotype. Sequence at one end of the junction differs from germline and may be a read error. Three rounds of nested PCR, following a modified ARM-PCR protocol, produced the TCRbeta library. TCRdb itself ran the multiplex PCR reads through MiXCR, one entry per CDR3 protein. The data show tens of thousands of distinct CDR3 sequences, with 76% seen just once and roughly 37% held by the top ten. Sequenced sample: distant non-tumor lung tissue. This clonotype was sampled from a man aged 70 or older with non-small cell lung cancer.

The CDR3 loop is CASSLGLQGSYNEQFF. The CDR3 nucleotides are TGTGCCAGCAGCTTGGGATTACAGGGTTCCTATAATGAGCAGTTCTTC. The V gene is TRBV5-6, the J gene TRBJ2-1, with D tentatively TRBD1 (6 bases). Germline V CDR1 and CDR2: SGHDT, YYEEEE. The CDR3 sequence is 16 residues long.